A selection of T cell receptor beta chains follows, all from one sample in a study of OX40 agonist ivuxolimab in advanced cancers. Clones were read by immunoSEQ multiplex PCR, and TCRdb kept only the in-frame ones, dropping some. The data hold tens of thousands of clones, with more than 75% observed a single time. Sample: CD4+ or CD8+ T cells sorted from blood, taken in a trial of the OX40 agonist ivuxolimab. The receptor set was obtained from an adult with an advanced solid tumor such as melanoma, head and neck, liver or kidney cancer. The CDR3 runs from the conserved cysteine through the conserved F or W. D genes are given only for firm matches. Clone size appears in some rows only: once, few, many, or a class for an expanded clone.

d_call: .
v_call: TRBV28
clone_size: large
j_call: TRBJ1-3
cdr3_nt: TGTGCCAGCACCCCCGCAGCTGGAAACACCATATATTTT
cdr3_aa: CASTPAAGNTIYF

d_call: .
v_call: TRBV11-3
clone_size: .
j_call: TRBJ2-1
cdr3_nt: TGTGCCAGCAGCCGACAGTCCACCTACAATGAGCAGTTCTTC
cdr3_aa: CASSRQSTYNEQFF

d_call: .
v_call: TRBV11-3
clone_size: few
j_call: TRBJ2-1
cdr3_nt: TGTGCCAGCAGCTTCGAGGGAAATGAGCAGTTCTTC
cdr3_aa: CASSFEGNEQFF

d_call: TRBD2
v_call: TRBV7-2
clone_size: .
j_call: TRBJ2-7
cdr3_nt: TGTGCCAGCAGCCTAGCCGCTAGCGGGTTGTACGAGCAGTACTTC
cdr3_aa: CASSLAASGLYEQYF

d_call: .
v_call: TRBV7-3
clone_size: once
j_call: TRBJ2-2
cdr3_nt: TGTGCCAGCAGCTTAACTTTCACCGGGGAGCTGTTTTTT
cdr3_aa: CASSLTFTGELFF

d_call: .
v_call: TRBV6-5
clone_size: .
j_call: TRBJ2-3
cdr3_nt: TGTGCCACCCTTAGGAGGGGGACAGATACGCAGTATTTT
cdr3_aa: CATLRRGTDTQYF

d_call: .
v_call: TRBV7-8
clone_size: .
j_call: TRBJ2-2
cdr3_nt: TGTGCCAGCAGCTTCGAACCCCCTAGGGGGGAGCTGTTTTTT
cdr3_aa: CASSFEPPRGELFF

d_call: .
v_call: TRBV11-2
clone_size: .
j_call: TRBJ2-4
cdr3_nt: TGTGCCAGCAGCTTAGTTGGAGGGGCGGGTGGTGCCAAAAACATTCAGTACTTC
cdr3_aa: CASSLVGGAGGAKNIQYF

d_call: .
v_call: TRBV7-2
clone_size: .
j_call: TRBJ1-1
cdr3_nt: TGTGCCAGCAGCTTAGCCCCGAACACTGAAGCTTTCTTT
cdr3_aa: CASSLAPNTEAFF

d_call: TRBD2
v_call: TRBV7-2
clone_size: .
j_call: TRBJ2-2
cdr3_nt: TGTGCCAGCAGCTTAGCTAGCGGGTGGGCCGGGGAGCTGTTTTTT
cdr3_aa: CASSLASGWAGELFF

d_call: .
v_call: TRBV27
clone_size: .
j_call: TRBJ2-1
cdr3_nt: TGTGCCAGCACCCTGAGGGGGATCTCCTACAATGAGCAGTTCTTC
cdr3_aa: CASTLRGISYNEQFF

d_call: TRBD1
v_call: TRBV29-1
clone_size: .
j_call: TRBJ1-2
cdr3_nt: TGCAGCGTTGACAGGGGGCTAGGGGATGGCTACACCTTC
cdr3_aa: CSVDRGLGDGYTF

d_call: .
v_call: TRBV6-5
clone_size: .
j_call: TRBJ2-4
cdr3_nt: TGTGCCAGCAGTTACTCGGAGGGTATGAACATTCAGTACTTC
cdr3_aa: CASSYSEGMNIQYF

d_call: .
v_call: TRBV19
clone_size: .
j_call: TRBJ1-3
cdr3_nt: TGTGCCAGTAGTGAAGCAGCTTTAGGAAACACCATATATTTT
cdr3_aa: CASSEAALGNTIYF

d_call: .
v_call: TRBV20-1
clone_size: .
j_call: TRBJ2-7
cdr3_nt: TGCAGTGTTACGTGGGGGAACGAGCAGTACTTC
cdr3_aa: CSVTWGNEQYF

d_call: .
v_call: TRBV7-8
clone_size: .
j_call: TRBJ1-1
cdr3_nt: TGTGCCAGCAGCCGGGGACAGAACACTGAAGCTTTCTTT
cdr3_aa: CASSRGQNTEAFF

d_call: .
v_call: TRBV14
clone_size: .
j_call: TRBJ2-5
cdr3_nt: TGTGCCAGCAGCAGGCCCGGGCGGGATGTCCGTGAGACCCAGTACTTC
cdr3_aa: CASSRPGRDVRETQYF

d_call: .
v_call: TRBV30
clone_size: .
j_call: TRBJ1-5
cdr3_nt: TGTGCCTGGAGTGTCCGCTATGGCAATCAGCCCCAGCATTTT
cdr3_aa: CAWSVRYGNQPQHF

d_call: .
v_call: TRBV9
clone_size: .
j_call: TRBJ2-1
cdr3_nt: TGTGCCAGCAGCGTACTAGGGCTAGACCTCTACAATGAGCAGTTCTTC
cdr3_aa: CASSVLGLDLYNEQFF

d_call: .
v_call: TRBV7-3
clone_size: .
j_call: TRBJ1-1
cdr3_nt: TGTGCCAGCAGCTTAATGAGGGTAGGGATGAACACTGAAGCTTTCTTT
cdr3_aa: CASSLMRVGMNTEAFF

d_call: .
v_call: TRBV7-3
clone_size: .
j_call: TRBJ2-4
cdr3_nt: TGTGCCAGCAGCTTGGTGGGCAGTTCACAAAACATTCAGTACTTC
cdr3_aa: CASSLVGSSQNIQYF

d_call: TRBD1
v_call: TRBV6-5
clone_size: .
j_call: TRBJ1-1
cdr3_nt: TGTGCCAGCAGTCCACAGGGGGAGACTGAAGCTTTCTTT
cdr3_aa: CASSPQGETEAFF

d_call: TRBD1
v_call: TRBV18
clone_size: .
j_call: TRBJ2-7
cdr3_nt: TGTGCCAGCTCACCATCGACAGGGACCTACGAGCAGTACTTC
cdr3_aa: CASSPSTGTYEQYF

d_call: TRBD1
v_call: TRBV19
clone_size: .
j_call: TRBJ1-1
cdr3_nt: TGTGCCAGTAGTACAGTACAGGGGTTGAACACTGAAGCTTTCTTT
cdr3_aa: CASSTVQGLNTEAFF

d_call: TRBD2
v_call: TRBV7-8
clone_size: .
j_call: TRBJ2-7
cdr3_nt: TGTGCCAGCAGCTACCGGACTAGCGGGCACTACGAGCAGTACTTC
cdr3_aa: CASSYRTSGHYEQYF

d_call: TRBD1
v_call: TRBV19
clone_size: .
j_call: TRBJ2-7
cdr3_nt: TGTGCCAGCCGGGACAGGGGTTCCTACGAGCAGTACTTC
cdr3_aa: CASRDRGSYEQYF

d_call: TRBD1
v_call: TRBV4-3
clone_size: .
j_call: TRBJ2-7
cdr3_nt: TGCGCCAGCAGCCAAATCGGGACAGGGGTCCACGAGCAGTACTTC
cdr3_aa: CASSQIGTGVHEQYF

d_call: TRBD2
v_call: TRBV19
clone_size: .
j_call: TRBJ2-4
cdr3_nt: TGTGCCAGTAGCCCGGGACTAGCGGGAGCCAAAAACATTCAGTACTTC
cdr3_aa: CASSPGLAGAKNIQYF

d_call: .
v_call: TRBV2
clone_size: .
j_call: TRBJ2-2
cdr3_nt: TGTGCCAGCAGTGAAGCCGGGGAGCTGTTTTTT
cdr3_aa: CASSEAGELFF

d_call: .
v_call: TRBV7-6
clone_size: .
j_call: TRBJ1-5
cdr3_nt: TGTGCCAGCAGCCAACAGGACAATCAGCCCCAGCATTTT
cdr3_aa: CASSQQDNQPQHF

d_call: .
v_call: TRBV7-2
clone_size: few
j_call: TRBJ2-7
cdr3_nt: TGTGCCAGCAGCTTAGGTCCCGGAGACTCCTACGAGCAGTACTTC
cdr3_aa: CASSLGPGDSYEQYF

d_call: TRBD1
v_call: TRBV6-5
clone_size: .
j_call: TRBJ1-5
cdr3_nt: TGTGCCAGCAGTCGGGACAGCGGTAGCAATCAGCCCCAGCATTTT
cdr3_aa: CASSRDSGSNQPQHF

d_call: .
v_call: TRBV10-3
clone_size: .
j_call: TRBJ1-1
cdr3_nt: TGTGCCATCAGACAGGTTAAATCCACTGAAGCTTTCTTT
cdr3_aa: CAIRQVKSTEAFF

d_call: TRBD1
v_call: TRBV4-1
clone_size: .
j_call: TRBJ1-5
cdr3_nt: TGCGCCAGCAGCCGCATGACAGGGGACAATCAGCCCCAGCATTTT
cdr3_aa: CASSRMTGDNQPQHF

d_call: .
v_call: TRBV9
clone_size: .
j_call: TRBJ2-2
cdr3_nt: TGTGCCAGCAGCGTAGACTGGGGACACACCCCCGGGGAGCTGTTTTTT
cdr3_aa: CASSVDWGHTPGELFF

d_call: .
v_call: TRBV7-9
clone_size: .
j_call: TRBJ2-1
cdr3_nt: TGTGCCAGCAGCGACGATTATGAGCAGTTCTTC
cdr3_aa: CASSDDYEQFF

d_call: .
v_call: TRBV5-5
clone_size: .
j_call: TRBJ2-7
cdr3_nt: TGTGCCAGCAGCTTGACAGGGTCGGACGAGCAGTACTTC
cdr3_aa: CASSLTGSDEQYF

d_call: .
v_call: TRBV7-6
clone_size: .
j_call: TRBJ1-4
cdr3_nt: TGTGCCAGCAGCTTAGAGGGTGAAAAACTGTTTTTT
cdr3_aa: CASSLEGEKLFF

d_call: .
v_call: TRBV2
clone_size: .
j_call: TRBJ1-6
cdr3_nt: TGTGCCAGCAGTGAAGGTCTACAGAGCTCCTATAATTCACCCCTCCACTTT
cdr3_aa: CASSEGLQSSYNSPLHF

d_call: TRBD1
v_call: TRBV19
clone_size: .
j_call: TRBJ1-2
cdr3_nt: TGTGCCAGTAGTCCGGGACAGAACTATGGCTACACCTTC
cdr3_aa: CASSPGQNYGYTF

d_call: TRBD1
v_call: TRBV15
clone_size: few
j_call: TRBJ2-1
cdr3_nt: TGTGCCACCAGCAGAGGATCTGACAGGGGGGCCAATGAGCAGTTCTTC
cdr3_aa: CATSRGSDRGANEQFF

d_call: TRBD2
v_call: TRBV7-2
clone_size: .
j_call: TRBJ2-5
cdr3_nt: TGTGCCAGCAGCGTCGGGGGGGCTAGCGAGACCCAGTACTTC
cdr3_aa: CASSVGGASETQYF

d_call: TRBD1
v_call: TRBV7-8
clone_size: once
j_call: TRBJ2-7
cdr3_nt: TGTGCCAGCAGCGACTACCGGGACAGGGGGATCTACGAGCAGTACTTC
cdr3_aa: CASSDYRDRGIYEQYF

d_call: .
v_call: TRBV5-6
clone_size: .
j_call: TRBJ2-7
cdr3_nt: TGTGCCAGCAGCTTTGACTACGAGCAGTACTTC
cdr3_aa: CASSFDYEQYF

d_call: TRBD2
v_call: TRBV9
clone_size: .
j_call: TRBJ2-2
cdr3_nt: TGTGCCAGCAGCGTAAACGGGAGGGACACCGGGGAGCTGTTTTTT
cdr3_aa: CASSVNGRDTGELFF

d_call: .
v_call: TRBV6-1
clone_size: .
j_call: TRBJ2-7
cdr3_nt: TGTGCCAGCAGTGAAGCACCAATCTCGGGGAACGAGCAGTACTTC
cdr3_aa: CASSEAPISGNEQYF

d_call: TRBD1
v_call: TRBV7-2
clone_size: .
j_call: TRBJ2-7
cdr3_nt: TGTGCCAGCAGCCCCCCAGGGACAGGGGGCATCGAGCAGTACTTC
cdr3_aa: CASSPPGTGGIEQYF

d_call: .
v_call: TRBV14
clone_size: .
j_call: TRBJ1-2
cdr3_nt: TGTGCCAGCAGCCAAGATTACGACTATGGCTACACCTTC
cdr3_aa: CASSQDYDYGYTF

d_call: .
v_call: TRBV9
clone_size: .
j_call: TRBJ2-1
cdr3_nt: TGTGCCAGCAGCGTAGAGAGATGGTCCTACAATGAGCAGTTCTTC
cdr3_aa: CASSVERWSYNEQFF

d_call: .
v_call: TRBV7-6
clone_size: .
j_call: TRBJ1-2
cdr3_nt: TGTGCCAGCAGCTTAGTCGGGGAAGGATTGGATGGCTACACCTTC
cdr3_aa: CASSLVGEGLDGYTF

d_call: TRBD1
v_call: TRBV10-3
clone_size: .
j_call: TRBJ2-7
cdr3_nt: TGTGCCATCAGTGACCCTCTTAGGACAGGCCCTAGCTCCTACGAGCAGTACTTC
cdr3_aa: CAISDPLRTGPSSYEQYF

d_call: .
v_call: TRBV19
clone_size: .
j_call: TRBJ2-1
cdr3_nt: TGTGCCAGTAGTATTTTGTACAATGAGCAGTTCTTC
cdr3_aa: CASSILYNEQFF

d_call: .
v_call: TRBV11-2
clone_size: few
j_call: TRBJ2-2
cdr3_nt: TGTGCCAGCAGCTTAGGGTCTACCGGGGAGCTGTTTTTT
cdr3_aa: CASSLGSTGELFF

d_call: .
v_call: TRBV5-1
clone_size: .
j_call: TRBJ1-2
cdr3_nt: TGCGCCAGCAGCTTGGGGGCGGAGAACTATGGCTACACCTTC
cdr3_aa: CASSLGAENYGYTF

d_call: .
v_call: TRBV7-9
clone_size: few
j_call: TRBJ2-3
cdr3_nt: TGTGCCAGCAGCTTCGAAGGCGTTGGCACAGATACGCAGTATTTT
cdr3_aa: CASSFEGVGTDTQYF